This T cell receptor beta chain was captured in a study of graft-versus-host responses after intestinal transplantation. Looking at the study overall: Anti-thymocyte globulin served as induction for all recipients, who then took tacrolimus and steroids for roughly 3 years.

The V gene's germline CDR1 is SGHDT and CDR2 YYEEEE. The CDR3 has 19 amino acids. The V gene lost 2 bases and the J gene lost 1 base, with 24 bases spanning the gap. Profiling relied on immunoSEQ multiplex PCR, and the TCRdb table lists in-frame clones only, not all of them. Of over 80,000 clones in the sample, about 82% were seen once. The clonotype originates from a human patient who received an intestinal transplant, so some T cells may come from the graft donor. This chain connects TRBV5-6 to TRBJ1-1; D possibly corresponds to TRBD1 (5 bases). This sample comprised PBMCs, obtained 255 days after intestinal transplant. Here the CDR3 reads CASSFSPAGQGYANTEAFF. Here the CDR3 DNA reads TGTGCCAGCAGCTTTTCGCCGGCGGGGCAGGGATACGCGAACACTGAAGCTTTCTTT. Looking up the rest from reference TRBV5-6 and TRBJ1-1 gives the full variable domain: DAGVTQSPTHLIKTRGQQVTLRCSPKSGHDTVSWYQQALGQGPQFIFQYYEEEERQRGNFPDRFSGHQFPNYSSELNVNALLLGDSALYLCASSFSPAGQGYANTEAFFGQGTRLTVV.